One and the same sample provided the 5 T cell receptor beta chains below, sequenced in a study of graft-versus-host responses after intestinal transplantation. These receptors are not linked to any known antigen. Method: immunoSEQ multiplex PCR; TCRdb's copy keeps in-frame clones and lacks some. The sample lists about 120,000 clones; about nine tenths were seen once. Sequencing used unstimulated CD4+ T cells sorted from spleen or lymph node cells, obtained before intestinal transplant. Receptors originate from a human donor who received an intestinal transplant.

The chain is built from TRBV5-1 and TRBJ2-2; D remains unclear. This CDR3 has 13 amino acids. Germline V CDR1 and CDR2: SGHRS, YFSETQ. With 4 bases removed from V and 2 bases from J, the gap between germline ends came to 6 bases. For the CDR3, the DNA is TGCGCCAGCAGCCCCTACAACACCGGGGAGCTGTTTTTT. Translation gives CASSPYNTGELFF.

This clone was recorded only once. The chain is built from TRBV4-3 and TRBJ2-5, with D tentatively TRBD1 (7 bases). From germline, CDR1 is LGHNA and CDR2 YSLEER. The CDR3 covers 16 residues. V was clipped by 5 bases and J by 4 bases, with 20 bases between them. CDR3: CASSYTGTVGGETQYF. CDR3 DNA sequence: TGCGCCAGCAGCTATACCGGGACAGTGGGGGGAGAGACCCAGTACTTC.

The V gene is TRBV6-5, the J gene TRBJ1-5; the match to TRBD1 covers 8 bases. Germline V lookup: CDR1 MNHEY, CDR2 SVGAGI. V lost 5 bases, J lost 5 bases, and 8 bases stayed unmatched. The CDR3 covers 15 residues. CDR3 bases: TGTGCCAGCAGTCGTTCGGACAGGGTCGATCAGCCCCAGCATTTT. It encodes CASSRSDRVDQPQHF.

V gene TRBV28 combines with J gene TRBJ2-3, with 11 bases aligning to TRBD1. The V gene end was trimmed by 6 bases and the J gene end by 3 bases; junction bases not matched to a gene: 2. Germline loops: CDR1 MDHEN, CDR2 SYDVKM. This CDR3 is 14 amino acids long. CDR3 sequence reads: CASSRDRGTDTQYF. Written as DNA, the CDR3 is TGTGCCAGCAGCCGGGACAGGGGGACAGATACGCAGTATTTT.

This rearrangement joins TRBV7-2 to TRBJ2-7; D call uncertain. Germline V lookup: CDR1 SGHTA, CDR2 FQGNSA. V gave up 1 base and J gave up 0 bases, with 13 bases separating them. This CDR3 spans 16 amino acids. The CDR3: CASSLVDRVSSYEQYF. Written as DNA, the CDR3 is TGTGCCAGCAGCTTAGTCGATCGGGTTAGCTCCTACGAGCAGTACTTC.